These T cell receptor beta chains were read from a single sample in a study of blood T cell repertoires in COVID-19. TCRdb keeps only in-frame clones here, not all; method: immunoSEQ multiplex PCR. Of 140,000 to 150,000 clones in the sample, around three quarters are singletons; the top ten hold about 4%. The sample taken for sequencing was peripheral blood. These receptors were obtained from a man between 60 and 75 years old with acute or convalescent COVID-19. Each CDR3 is given with its conserved first and last residue. The D gene is left open where the match is weak. The size entry is marked missing in some rows and otherwise reads once, few, many or a size class.

>NA|TRBJ2-1|TRBV5-4|NA
CASSLESGTSWVEQFF
TGTGCCAGCAGCTTGGAGTCCGGGACTTCTTGGGTTGAGCAGTTCTTC
>NA|TRBJ1-3|TRBV10-3|TRBD1
CASEQGTGNTIYF
TGTGCCAGCGAACAGGGGACTGGAAACACCATATATTTT
>NA|TRBJ1-1|TRBV4-1|TRBD1
CASSRSYRGNTEAFF
TGCGCCAGCAGCCGCTCGTACAGGGGGAACACTGAAGCTTTCTTT
>NA|TRBJ1-4|TRBV28|NA
CAIGSTNEKLFF
TGTGCTATCGGGTCAACTAATGAAAAACTGTTTTTT
>NA|TRBJ2-3|TRBV3-1/TRBV3-2|NA
CASSQALNTGGVTDTQYF
TGTGCCAGCAGCCAAGCCCTAAATACCGGGGGTGTCACAGATACGCAGTATTTT
>NA|TRBJ1-1|TRBV27|NA
CASSLQQGDTEAFF
TGTGCCAGCAGTTTACAACAGGGCGACACTGAAGCTTTCTTT
>NA|TRBJ1-5|TRBV28|NA
CASRPEGGKPQHF
TGTGCCAGCAGGCCGGAGGGAGGCAAGCCCCAGCATTTT
>NA|TRBJ2-7|TRBV2|NA
CASRQGYEQYF
TGTGCCAGCAGACAGGGCTACGAGCAGTACTTC
>NA|TRBJ2-7|TRBV28|NA
CASRGLNYEQYF
TGTGCCAGCAGGGGCTTAAACTACGAGCAGTACTTC
>NA|TRBJ2-1|TRBV14|NA
CASSLPGKSYNEQFF
TGTGCCAGCAGCCTCCCGGGAAAATCCTACAATGAGCAGTTCTTC
>NA|TRBJ1-1|TRBV29-1|NA
CSVEDGFGEAFF
TGCAGCGTTGAAGACGGGTTCGGTGAAGCTTTCTTT
>NA|TRBJ2-7|TRBV7-2|TRBD2
CASSLDGGTSYEQYF
TGTGCCAGCAGCTTAGACGGGGGGACCTCCTACGAGCAGTACTTC
>NA|TRBJ2-1|TRBV7-2|TRBD2
CASSFGLAENSYNEQFF
TGTGCCAGCAGCTTTGGGCTAGCGGAAAACTCCTACAATGAGCAGTTCTTC
>NA|TRBJ2-7|TRBV5-1|TRBD1
CASSWGQGGSYEQYF
TGCGCCAGCAGCTGGGGACAGGGAGGCTCCTACGAGCAGTACTTC
>NA|TRBJ1-5|TRBV12-5|NA
CASGSRLRGGQPQHF
TGTGCTAGTGGTTCCCGTCTAAGGGGTGGTCAGCCCCAGCATTTT
>NA|TRBJ1-2|TRBV27|NA
CASSLRQAMGYTF
TGTGCCAGCAGTTTAAGACAGGCTATGGGCTACACCTTC
>NA|TRBJ2-2|TRBV11-2|NA
CASSLVAGLNTGELFF
TGTGCCAGCAGCTTAGTTGCGGGACTGAACACCGGGGAGCTGTTTTTT
>NA|TRBJ1-2|TRBV3-1/TRBV3-2|TRBD1
CASSQGRGLYGYTF
TGTGCCAGCAGCCAGGGCAGGGGGCTCTATGGCTACACCTTC
>few|TRBJ1-4|TRBV2|TRBD1
CASSDHRTGLDEKLFF
TGTGCCAGCAGTGACCACAGGACAGGGTTGGATGAAAAACTGTTTTTT
>NA|TRBJ2-5|TRBV5-1|TRBD2
CASSAGLAGETQYF
TGCGCCAGCAGCGCAGGACTAGCTGGGGAGACCCAGTACTTC
>NA|TRBJ1-1|TRBV19|NA
CASSIDYVGQSTWGTEAFF
TGTGCCAGTAGTATTGATTATGTGGGACAATCGACATGGGGGACTGAAGCTTTCTTT
>NA|TRBJ2-6|TRBV19|NA
CATTIRGSGANVLTF
TGTGCCACTACCATTCGAGGGTCTGGGGCCAACGTCCTGACTTTC